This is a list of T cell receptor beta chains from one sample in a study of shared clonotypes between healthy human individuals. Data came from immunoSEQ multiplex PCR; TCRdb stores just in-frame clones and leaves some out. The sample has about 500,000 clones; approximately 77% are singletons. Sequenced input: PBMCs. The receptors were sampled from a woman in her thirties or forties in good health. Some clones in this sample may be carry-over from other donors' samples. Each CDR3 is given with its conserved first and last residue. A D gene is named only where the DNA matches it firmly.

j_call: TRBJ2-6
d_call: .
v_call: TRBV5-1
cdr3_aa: CASSLGPGGSGANVLTF

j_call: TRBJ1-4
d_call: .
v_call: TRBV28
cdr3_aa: CASSLRGVVGEKLFF

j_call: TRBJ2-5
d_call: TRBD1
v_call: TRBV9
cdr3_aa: CASSVDGTGGQTQYF

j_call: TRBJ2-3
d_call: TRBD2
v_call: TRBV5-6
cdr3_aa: CASSLAAGGRPSTDTQYF

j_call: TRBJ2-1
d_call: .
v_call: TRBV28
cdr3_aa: CASSLSRASYNEQFF

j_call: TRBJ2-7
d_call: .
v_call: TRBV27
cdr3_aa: CASSLYRLGGEQYF

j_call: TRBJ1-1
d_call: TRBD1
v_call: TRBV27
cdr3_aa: CASSPDRGRTEAFF

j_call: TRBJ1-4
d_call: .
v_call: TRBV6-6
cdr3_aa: CASSLGVGKLFF

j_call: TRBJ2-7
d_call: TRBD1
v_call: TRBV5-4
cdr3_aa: CASSSGIGQGIWEQYF

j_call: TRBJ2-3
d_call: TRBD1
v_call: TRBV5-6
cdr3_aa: CASSWDSHTQYF

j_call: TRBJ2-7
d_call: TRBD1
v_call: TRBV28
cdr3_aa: CASSLGGQASYEQYF

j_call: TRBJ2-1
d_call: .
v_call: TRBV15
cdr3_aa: CATAGGQSSYNEQFF

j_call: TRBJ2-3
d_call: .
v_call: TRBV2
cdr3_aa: CASSDAPQTSSTDTQYF

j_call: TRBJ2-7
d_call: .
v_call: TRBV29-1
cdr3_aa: CSVAQGKSYEQYF

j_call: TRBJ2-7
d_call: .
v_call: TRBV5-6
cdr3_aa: CASSLAAVYEQYF

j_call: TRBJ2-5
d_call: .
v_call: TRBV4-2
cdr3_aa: CASSPGQRQETQYF

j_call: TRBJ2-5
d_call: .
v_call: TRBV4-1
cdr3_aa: CASSPLNRETQYF

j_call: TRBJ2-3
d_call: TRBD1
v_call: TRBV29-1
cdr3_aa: CSVGQGGTDTQYF

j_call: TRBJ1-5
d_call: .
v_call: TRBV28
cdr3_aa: CASSLWAGSPQPQHF

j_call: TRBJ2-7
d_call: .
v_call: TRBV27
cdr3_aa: CASSAGQYSYEQYF

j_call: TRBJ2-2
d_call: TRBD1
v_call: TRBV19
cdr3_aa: CASSSDRDRPTGELFF

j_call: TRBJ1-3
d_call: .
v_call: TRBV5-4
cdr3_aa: CASSRGTSLGNTIYF

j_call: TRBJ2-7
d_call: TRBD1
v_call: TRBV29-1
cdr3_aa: CSVEEGQGTEQYF

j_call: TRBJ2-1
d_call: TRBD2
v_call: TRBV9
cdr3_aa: CASSGETSVNEQFF

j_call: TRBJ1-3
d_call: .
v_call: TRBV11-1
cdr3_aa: CASSSRDFSGNTIYF

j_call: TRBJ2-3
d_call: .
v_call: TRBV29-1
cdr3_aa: CSVEDLGGSTDTQYF

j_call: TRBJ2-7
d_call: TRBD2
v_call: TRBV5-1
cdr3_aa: CASSWNTGGEQYF

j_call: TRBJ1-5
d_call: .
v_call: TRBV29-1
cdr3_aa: CSVTDSYNQPQHF

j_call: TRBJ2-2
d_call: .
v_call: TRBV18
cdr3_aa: CASSRALANTGELFF

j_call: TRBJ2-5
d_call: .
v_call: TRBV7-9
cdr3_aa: CASSFSGYQETQYF

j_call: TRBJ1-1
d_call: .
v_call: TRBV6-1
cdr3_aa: CASRLQSNTEAFF

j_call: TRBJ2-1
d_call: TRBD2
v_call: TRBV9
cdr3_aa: CASSVGSSGMYNEQFF

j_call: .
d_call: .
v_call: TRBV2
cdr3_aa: CASRLRDPRQHF

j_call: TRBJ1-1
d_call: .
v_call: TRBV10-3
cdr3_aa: CAISHLSGGNTEAFF

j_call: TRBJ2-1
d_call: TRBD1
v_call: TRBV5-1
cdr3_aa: CASSSNRDRYHEQFF

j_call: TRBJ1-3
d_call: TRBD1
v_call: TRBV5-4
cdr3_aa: CASSPSGTAGNTIYF

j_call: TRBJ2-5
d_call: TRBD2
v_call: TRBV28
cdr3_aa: CASKRAGDQETQYF

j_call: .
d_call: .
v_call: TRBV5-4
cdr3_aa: CASSSDRSSYEQYF

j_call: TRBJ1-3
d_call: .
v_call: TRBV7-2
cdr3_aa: CASSLVGAPGNTIYF

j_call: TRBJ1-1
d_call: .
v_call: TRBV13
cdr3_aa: CASSPPWGNTEAFF

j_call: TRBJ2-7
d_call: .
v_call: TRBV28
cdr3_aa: CASSSRDNKGNYF

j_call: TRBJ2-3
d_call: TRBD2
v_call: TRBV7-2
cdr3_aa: CASSPLAGRDTQYF

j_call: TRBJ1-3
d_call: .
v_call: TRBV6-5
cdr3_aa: CAAAGVGNTIYF

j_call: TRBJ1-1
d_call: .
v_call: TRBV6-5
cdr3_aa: CASSYRVATEAFF

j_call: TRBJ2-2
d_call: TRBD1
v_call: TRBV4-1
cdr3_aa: CASSQPGGKAGELFF

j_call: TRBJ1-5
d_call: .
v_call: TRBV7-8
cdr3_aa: CASSLVTASSNQPQHF

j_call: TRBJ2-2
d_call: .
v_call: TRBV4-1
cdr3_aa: CASSHYNGELFF

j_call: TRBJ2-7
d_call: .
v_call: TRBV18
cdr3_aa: CASSPPPGTAYEQYF

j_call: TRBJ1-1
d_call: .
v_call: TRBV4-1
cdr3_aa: CASSQVPTAWSTEAFF

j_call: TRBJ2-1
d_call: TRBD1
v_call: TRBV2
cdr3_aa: CARGQEYNEQFF

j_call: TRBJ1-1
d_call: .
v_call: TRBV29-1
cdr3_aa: CSVDSAGGGTEAFF